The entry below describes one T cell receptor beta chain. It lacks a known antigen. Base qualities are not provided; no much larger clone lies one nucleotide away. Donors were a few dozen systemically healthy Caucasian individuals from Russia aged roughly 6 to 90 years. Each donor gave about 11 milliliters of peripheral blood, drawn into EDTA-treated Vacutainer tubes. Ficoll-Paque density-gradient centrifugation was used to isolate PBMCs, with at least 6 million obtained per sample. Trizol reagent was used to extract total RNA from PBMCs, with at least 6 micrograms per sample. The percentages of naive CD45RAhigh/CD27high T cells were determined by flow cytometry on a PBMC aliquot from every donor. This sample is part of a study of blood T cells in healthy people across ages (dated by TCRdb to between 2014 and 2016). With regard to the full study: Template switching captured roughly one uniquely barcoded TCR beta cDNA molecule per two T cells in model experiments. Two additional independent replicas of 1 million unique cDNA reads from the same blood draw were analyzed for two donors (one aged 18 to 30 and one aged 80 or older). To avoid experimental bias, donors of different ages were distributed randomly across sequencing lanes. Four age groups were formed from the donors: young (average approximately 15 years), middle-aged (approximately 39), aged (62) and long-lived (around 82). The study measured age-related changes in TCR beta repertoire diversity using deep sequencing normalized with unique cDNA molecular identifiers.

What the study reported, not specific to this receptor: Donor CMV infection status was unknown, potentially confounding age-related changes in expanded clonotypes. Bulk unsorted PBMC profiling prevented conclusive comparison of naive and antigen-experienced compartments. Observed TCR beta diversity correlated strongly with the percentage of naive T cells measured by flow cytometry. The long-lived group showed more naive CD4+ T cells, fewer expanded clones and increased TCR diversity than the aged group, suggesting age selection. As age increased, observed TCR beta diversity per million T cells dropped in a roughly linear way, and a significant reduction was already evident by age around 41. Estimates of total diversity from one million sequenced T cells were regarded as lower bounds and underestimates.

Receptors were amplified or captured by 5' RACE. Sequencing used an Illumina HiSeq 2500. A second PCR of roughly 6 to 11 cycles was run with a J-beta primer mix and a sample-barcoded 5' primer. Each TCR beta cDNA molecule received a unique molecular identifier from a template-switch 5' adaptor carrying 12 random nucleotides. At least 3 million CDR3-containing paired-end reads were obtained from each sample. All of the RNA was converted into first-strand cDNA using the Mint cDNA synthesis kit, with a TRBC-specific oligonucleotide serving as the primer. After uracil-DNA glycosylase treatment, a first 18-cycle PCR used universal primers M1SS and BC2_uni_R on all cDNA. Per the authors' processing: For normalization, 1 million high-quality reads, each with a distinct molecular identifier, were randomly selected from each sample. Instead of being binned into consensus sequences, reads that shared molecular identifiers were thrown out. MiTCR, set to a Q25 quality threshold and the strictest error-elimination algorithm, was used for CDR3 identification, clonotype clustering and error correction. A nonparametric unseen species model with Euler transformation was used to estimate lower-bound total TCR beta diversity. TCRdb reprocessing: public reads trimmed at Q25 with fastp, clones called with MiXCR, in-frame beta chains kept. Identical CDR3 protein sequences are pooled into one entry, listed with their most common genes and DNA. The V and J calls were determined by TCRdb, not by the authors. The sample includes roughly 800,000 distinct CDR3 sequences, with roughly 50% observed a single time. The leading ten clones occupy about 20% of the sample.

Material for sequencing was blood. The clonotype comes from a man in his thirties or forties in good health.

The CDR3 region reads CASSRLREDPYNEQFF. The bases read TGTGCCAGCAGCCGCCTAAGAGAGGATCCCTACAATGAGCAGTTCTTC. The rearranged segments are TRBV28 and TRBJ2-1; the D gene is not confidently resolved. Reading from cysteine to phenylalanine, the CDR3 counts 16 amino acids. The DNA shown is the 48-base CDR3, in frame from base 1. V is clipped by 6 bases and J by 2 bases, and the sequence between their germline boundaries is 17 bases long. CDR1 is given as MDHEN and CDR2 as SYDVKM, both from the germline V gene.